The sequence of this T cell receptor (beta chain) was determined in a study of T cells and Merkel cell carcinoma outcomes. General study points: Reportedly, T-cell repertoire with density predicts Merkel cell carcinoma outcomes.

The repertoire was sequenced with immunoSEQ multiplex PCR; TCRdb's copy has only in-frame clones and lacks some. The sample contains some 6,500 clones, around 90% of which appear only once. The CDR3 covers 16 residues. Germline lookup yields CDR1 MNHNY and CDR2 SVGAGI (reference sequence). The V segment lost 4 bases and the J segment 5 bases; nucleotides outside the gene matches: 8. About this clone itself: As yet, its antigen is unknown.

The source of this sequence is a human donor with Merkel cell carcinoma. The gene calls are TRBV6-6 and TRBJ1-5, with TRBD1 matching 10 bases. Source material: tumor tissue from Merkel cell carcinoma. The CDR3 sequence: CASSSRLGQGDQPQHF. CDR3 coding DNA: TGTGCCAGCAGTTCGCGGCTAGGACAGGGGGATCAGCCCCAGCATTTT.